This TCR beta chain was retrieved from a study of T cells in Graves' hyperthyroidism and ophthalmopathy. Study in general: Before any treatment, at initial diagnosis, peripheral blood was collected.

Researchers took RNA transcripts and amplified the TCR beta CDR3 regions from them. The TCR CDR3 was amplified in a first-round RT-PCR using the HTBI primer set. Using its own MiXCR run on the multiplex PCR reads, TCRdb lists one record per CDR3 protein. The profile shows approximately 370,000 distinct CDR3 sequences, about 18% of them singletons. J was trimmed by 6 bases and V by 5 bases; bases with no gene match: 3. Germline V CDR1 and CDR2: SGHAT, FQNNGV. This CDR3 has 13 residues. In making diagnoses, clinical symptoms, serum thyroxine and TRAb, thyroid ultrasound and orbital computed tomography were all used. This clonotype was detected ten times or more.

The chain has TRBV11-2 and TRBJ2-1; 8 bases agree with TRBD1. The sequenced sample consisted of blood. The clonotype was recovered from a woman aged 30 to 39 with Graves' hyperthyroidism that later progressed to Graves' ophthalmopathy. Here the CDR3 reads CASSPDRANEQFF. The CDR3 coding sequence is TGTGCCAGCAGCCCGGACAGGGCCAATGAGCAGTTCTTC.